This TCR beta chain was captured in a study of cytomegalovirus exposure and HLA in healthy donors. Germline CDR1 is SGHVS and CDR2 is FQNEAQ. There are 15 residues in the CDR3. Trimming left V 5 bases short and J 0 bases short, with 11 bases between. With 60 Vbeta and 13 Jbeta primers, the PCR was carried out. Profiling relied on immunoSEQ multiplex PCR, and the TCRdb table lists in-frame clones only, not all of them. Among 200,000 to 300,000 clones, more than 75% were seen once, and the ten largest hold 5% to 6.5%. The sequencing sample was made of PBMCs. This sequence joins TRBV7-8 and TRBJ1-3; possible D gene TRBD1, 6 bases. This TCR came from a woman aged 40 to 49 in good health and CMV-seropositive. In DNA form, the CDR3 reads TGTGCCAGCAGCCTCAGGGGACCCTCTGGAAACACCATATATTTT. Residues: CASSLRGPSGNTIYF.